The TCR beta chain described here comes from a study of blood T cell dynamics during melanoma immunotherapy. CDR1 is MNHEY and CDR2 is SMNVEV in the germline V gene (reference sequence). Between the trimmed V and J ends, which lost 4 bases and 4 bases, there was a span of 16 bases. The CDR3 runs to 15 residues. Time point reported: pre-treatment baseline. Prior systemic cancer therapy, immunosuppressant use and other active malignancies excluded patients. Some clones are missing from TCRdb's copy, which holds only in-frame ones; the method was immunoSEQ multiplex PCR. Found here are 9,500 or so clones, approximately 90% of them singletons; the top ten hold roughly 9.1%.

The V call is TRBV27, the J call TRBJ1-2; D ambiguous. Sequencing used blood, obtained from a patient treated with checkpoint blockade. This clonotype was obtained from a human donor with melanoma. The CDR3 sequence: CASSWSEGLLYGYTF. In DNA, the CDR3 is TGTGCCAGCAGTTGGTCGGAAGGGCTACTCTATGGCTACACCTTC.